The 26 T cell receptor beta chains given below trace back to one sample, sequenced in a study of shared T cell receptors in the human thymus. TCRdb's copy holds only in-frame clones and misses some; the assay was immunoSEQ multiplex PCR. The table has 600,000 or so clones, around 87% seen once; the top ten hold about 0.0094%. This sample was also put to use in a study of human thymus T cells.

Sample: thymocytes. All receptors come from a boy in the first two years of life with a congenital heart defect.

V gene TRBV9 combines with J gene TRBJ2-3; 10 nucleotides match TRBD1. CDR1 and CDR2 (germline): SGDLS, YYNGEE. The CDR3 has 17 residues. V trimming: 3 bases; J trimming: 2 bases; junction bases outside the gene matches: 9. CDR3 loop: CASSGGGQGGYTDTQYF. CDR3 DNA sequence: TGTGCCAGCAGCGGAGGAGGACAGGGGGGTTACACAGATACGCAGTATTTT.

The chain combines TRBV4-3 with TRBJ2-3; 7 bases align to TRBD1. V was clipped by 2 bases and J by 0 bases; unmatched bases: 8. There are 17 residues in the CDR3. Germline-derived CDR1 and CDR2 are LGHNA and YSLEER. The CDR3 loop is CASSQKGTDSSTDTQYF. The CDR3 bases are TGCGCCAGCAGCCAAAAAGGGACAGACAGTAGCACAGATACGCAGTATTTT.

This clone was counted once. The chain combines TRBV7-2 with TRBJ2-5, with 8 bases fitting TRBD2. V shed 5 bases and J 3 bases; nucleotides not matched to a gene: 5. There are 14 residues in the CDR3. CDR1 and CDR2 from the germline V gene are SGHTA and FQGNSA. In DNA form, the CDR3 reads TGTGCCAGCAGCCGTAGCGGGGCTAAAGAGACCCAGTACTTC. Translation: CASSRSGAKETQYF.

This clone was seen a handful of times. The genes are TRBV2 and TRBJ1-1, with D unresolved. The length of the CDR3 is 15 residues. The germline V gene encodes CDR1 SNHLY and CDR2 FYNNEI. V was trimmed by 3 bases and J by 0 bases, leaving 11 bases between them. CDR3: CASSDSAGMNTEAFF. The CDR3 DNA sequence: TGTGCCAGCAGTGATAGCGCCGGAATGAACACTGAAGCTTTCTTT.

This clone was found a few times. The CDR3 nucleotides read TGTGCCAGCAGTTTAGACAGGGGGGGGGCTTTCTTT. Amino acid sequence: CASSLDRGGAFF. The V and J genes are TRBV28 and TRBJ1-1; 9 bases are shared with TRBD1. This CDR3 region has 12 residues. V was pared by 2 bases and J by 11 bases, with 3 bases of the junction left unmatched. Germline CDR1 reads MDHEN; CDR2 reads SYDVKM.

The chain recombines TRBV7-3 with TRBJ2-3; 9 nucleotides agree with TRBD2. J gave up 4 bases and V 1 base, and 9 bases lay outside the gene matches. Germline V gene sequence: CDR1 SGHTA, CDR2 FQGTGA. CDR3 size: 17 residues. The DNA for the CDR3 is TGTGCCAGCAGCTTAAATCTGGCGGGGGGGTTGTCAGATACGCAGTATTTT. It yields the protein CASSLNLAGGLSDTQYF.

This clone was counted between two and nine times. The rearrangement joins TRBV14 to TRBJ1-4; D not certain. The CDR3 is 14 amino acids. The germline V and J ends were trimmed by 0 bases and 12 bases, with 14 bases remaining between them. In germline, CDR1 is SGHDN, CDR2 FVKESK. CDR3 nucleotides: TGTGCCAGCAGCCAAGAGGGTGTGGGCGTTGAACTGTTTTTT. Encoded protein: CASSQEGVGVELFF.

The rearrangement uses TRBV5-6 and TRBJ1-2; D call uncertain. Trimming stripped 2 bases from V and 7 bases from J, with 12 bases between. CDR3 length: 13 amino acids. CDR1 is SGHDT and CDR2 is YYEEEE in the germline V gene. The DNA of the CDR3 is TGTGCCAGCAGCTTTCTTCAGGCCCGTGGCTACACCTTC. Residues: CASSFLQARGYTF.

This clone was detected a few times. The CDR3 nucleotides read TGTGCCAGCAGCCCAAGGTTAGGAGGCCAGCCCCAGCATTTT. It is translated as CASSPRLGGQPQHF. V gene TRBV7-2 combines with J gene TRBJ1-5; D remains unclear. The CDR3 has 14 residues. Trimming shortened V by 5 bases and J by 7 bases, and 15 bases separated the two germline ends. From germline, CDR1 is SGHTA and CDR2 FQGNSA.

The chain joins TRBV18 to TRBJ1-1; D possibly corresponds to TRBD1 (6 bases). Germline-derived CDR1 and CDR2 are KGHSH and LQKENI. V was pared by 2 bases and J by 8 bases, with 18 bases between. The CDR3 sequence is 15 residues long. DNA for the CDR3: TGTGCCAGCTCACCAGGAGACAGGCCCGGACGGGAAGCTTTCTTT. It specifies CASSPGDRPGREAFF.

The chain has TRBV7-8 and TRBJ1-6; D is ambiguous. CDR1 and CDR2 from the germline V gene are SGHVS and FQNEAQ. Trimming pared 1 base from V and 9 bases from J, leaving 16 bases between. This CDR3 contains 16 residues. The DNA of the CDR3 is TGTGCCAGCAGCTTAGTTCCGGGCGGAGGATTTTCACCCCTCCACTTT. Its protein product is CASSLVPGGGFSPLHF.

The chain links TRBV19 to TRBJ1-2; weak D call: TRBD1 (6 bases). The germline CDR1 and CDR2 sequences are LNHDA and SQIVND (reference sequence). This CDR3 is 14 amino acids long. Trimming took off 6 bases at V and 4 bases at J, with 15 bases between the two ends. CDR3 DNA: TGTGCCAGTAGCCCCGGTGGGGGCCGCTATGGCTACACCTTC. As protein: CASSPGGGRYGYTF.

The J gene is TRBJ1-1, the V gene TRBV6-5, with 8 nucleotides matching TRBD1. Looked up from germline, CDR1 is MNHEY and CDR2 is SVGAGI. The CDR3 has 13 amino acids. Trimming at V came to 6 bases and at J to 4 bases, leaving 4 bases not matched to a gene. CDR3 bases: TGTGCCAGCAGAAACAGGGGGACCACTGAAGCTTTCTTT. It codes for CASRNRGTTEAFF.

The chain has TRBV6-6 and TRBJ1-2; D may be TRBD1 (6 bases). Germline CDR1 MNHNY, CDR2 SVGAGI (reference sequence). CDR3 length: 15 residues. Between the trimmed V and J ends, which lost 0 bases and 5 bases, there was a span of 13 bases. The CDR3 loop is CASSYSGGAGYGYTF. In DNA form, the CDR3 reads TGTGCCAGCAGTTACTCGGGGGGGGCGGGGTATGGCTACACCTTC.

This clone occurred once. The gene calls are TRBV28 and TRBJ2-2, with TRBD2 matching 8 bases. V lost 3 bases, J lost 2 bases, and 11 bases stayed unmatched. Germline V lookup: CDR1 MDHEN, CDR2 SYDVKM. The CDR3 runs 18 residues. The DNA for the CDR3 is TGTGCCAGCAGTTTTTCCACGGGGGGGGCTCCAAACACCGGGGAGCTGTTTTTT. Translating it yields CASSFSTGGAPNTGELFF.

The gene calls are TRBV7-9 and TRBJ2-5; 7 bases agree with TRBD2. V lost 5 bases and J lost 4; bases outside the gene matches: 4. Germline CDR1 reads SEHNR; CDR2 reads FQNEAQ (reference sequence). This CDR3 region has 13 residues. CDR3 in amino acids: CASSARGVETQYF. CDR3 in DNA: TGTGCCAGCAGCGCCCGGGGGGTAGAGACCCAGTACTTC. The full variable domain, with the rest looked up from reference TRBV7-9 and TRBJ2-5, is DTGVSQNPRHKITKRGQNVTFRCDPISEHNRLYWYRQTLGQGPEFLTYFQNEAQLEKSRLLSDRFSAERPKGSFSTLEIQRTEQGDSAMYLCASSARGVETQYFGPGTRLLVL.

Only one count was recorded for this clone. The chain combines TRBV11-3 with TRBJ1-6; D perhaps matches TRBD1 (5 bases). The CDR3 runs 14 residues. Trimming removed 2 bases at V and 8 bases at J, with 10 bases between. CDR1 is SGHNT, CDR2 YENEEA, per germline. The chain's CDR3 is CASSLSGWDSPLHF. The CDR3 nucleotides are TGTGCCAGCAGCTTATCAGGGTGGGATTCACCCCTCCACTTT. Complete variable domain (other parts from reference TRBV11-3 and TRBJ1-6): EAGVVQSPRYKIIEKKQPVAFWCNPISGHNTLYWYLQNLGQGPELLIRYENEEAVDDSQLPKDRFSAERLKGVDSTLKIQPAELGDSAVYLCASSLSGWDSPLHFGNGTRLTVT.

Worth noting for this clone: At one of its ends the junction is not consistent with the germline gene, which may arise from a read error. The CDR3 here is CASSLSRVGEVFF. In nucleotides, the CDR3 is TGTGCCAGCAGCTTATCCAGGGTCGGTGAAGTTTTCTTT. The gene calls are TRBV5-6 and TRBJ1-1; possibly TRBD1 for D (5 bases). The CDR3 extends over 13 amino acids. CDR1 and CDR2 from the germline V gene are SGHDT and YYEEEE.

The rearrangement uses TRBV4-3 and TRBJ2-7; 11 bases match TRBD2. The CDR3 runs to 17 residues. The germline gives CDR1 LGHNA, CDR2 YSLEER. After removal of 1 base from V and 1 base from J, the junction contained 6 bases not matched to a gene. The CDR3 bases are TGCGCCAGCAGCCAAGGGAGACTAGCGGGACCGTCCTACGAGCAGTACTTC. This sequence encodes CASSQGRLAGPSYEQYF.

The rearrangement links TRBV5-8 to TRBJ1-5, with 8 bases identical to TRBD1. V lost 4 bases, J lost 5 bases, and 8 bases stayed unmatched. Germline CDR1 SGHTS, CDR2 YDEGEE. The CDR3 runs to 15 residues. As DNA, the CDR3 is TGTGCCAGCAGCAAAAGGACAGGGAGAGATCAGCCCCAGCATTTT. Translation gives CASSKRTGRDQPQHF.

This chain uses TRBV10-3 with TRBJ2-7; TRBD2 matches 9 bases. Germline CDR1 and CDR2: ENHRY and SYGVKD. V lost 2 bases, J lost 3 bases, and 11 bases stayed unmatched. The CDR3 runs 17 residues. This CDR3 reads CAISETGTREGFYEQYF. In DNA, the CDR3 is TGTGCCATCAGTGAGACAGGGACGCGGGAGGGGTTCTACGAGCAGTACTTC.

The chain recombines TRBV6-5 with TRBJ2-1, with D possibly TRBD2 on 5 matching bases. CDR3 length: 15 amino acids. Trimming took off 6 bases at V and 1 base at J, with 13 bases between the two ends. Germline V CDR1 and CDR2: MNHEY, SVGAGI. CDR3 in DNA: TGTGCCAGCAGAAAACCGGGATTTTCCTACAATGAGCAGTTCTTC. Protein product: CASRKPGFSYNEQFF.

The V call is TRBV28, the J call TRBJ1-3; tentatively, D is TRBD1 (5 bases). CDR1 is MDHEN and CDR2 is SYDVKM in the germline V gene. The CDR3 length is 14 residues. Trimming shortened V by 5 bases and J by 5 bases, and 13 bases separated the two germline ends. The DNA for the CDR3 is TGTGCCAGCAGTAGATTCGACAGAAGAAACACCATATATTTT. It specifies CASSRFDRRNTIYF.

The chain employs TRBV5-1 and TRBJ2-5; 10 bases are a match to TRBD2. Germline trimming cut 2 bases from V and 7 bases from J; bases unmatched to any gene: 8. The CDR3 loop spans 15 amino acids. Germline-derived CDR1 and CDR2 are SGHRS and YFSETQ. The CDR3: CASSFSGGLMGTQYF. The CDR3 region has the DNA TGCGCCAGCAGCTTTAGCGGGGGGTTAATGGGGACCCAGTACTTC. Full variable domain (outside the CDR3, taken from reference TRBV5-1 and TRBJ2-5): KAGVTQTPRYLIKTRGQQVTLSCSPISGHRSVSWYQQTPGQGLQFLFEYFSETQRNKGNFPGRFSGRQFSNSRSEMNVSTLELGDSALYLCASSFSGGLMGTQYFGPGTRLLVL.

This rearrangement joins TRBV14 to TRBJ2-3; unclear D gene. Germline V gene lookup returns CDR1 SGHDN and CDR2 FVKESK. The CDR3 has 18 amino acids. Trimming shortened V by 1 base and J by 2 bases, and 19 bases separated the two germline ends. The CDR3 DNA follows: TGTGCCAGCAGCCAAGTGCTGAAGTTGGGCAGCTACACAGATACGCAGTATTTT. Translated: CASSQVLKLGSYTDTQYF.

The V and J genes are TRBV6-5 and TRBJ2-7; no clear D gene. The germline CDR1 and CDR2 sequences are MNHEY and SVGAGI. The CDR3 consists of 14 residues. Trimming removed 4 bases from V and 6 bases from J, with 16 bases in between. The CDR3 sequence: CASSSRSPRVEQYF. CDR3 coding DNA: TGTGCCAGCAGTTCCCGTTCCCCTCGGGTCGAGCAGTACTTC.